Each of the 10 T cell receptor beta chains below was sequenced from the same sample in a study of neurological immune-mediated disorders (dated by TCRdb to the late 2010s). Library construction relied on 5' RACE. The data were produced on an Illumina HiSeq 2500. Starting from the raw public reads, TCRdb applied fastp trimming at Q25, assembled clones with MiXCR and retained in-frame beta chains. Entries are consolidated by CDR3 protein sequence, retaining the most common genes and DNA. The sample table lists 35,000 to 55,000 distinct CDR3 sequences, about 6% of them with a count of one. Of the sample, 0.55% to 0.65% is held by the ten largest clones. Sequencing was done on a sample of CD4+ T cells from blood. Source of these receptors: a woman in her thirties or forties in good health.

This clonotype was detected many times. The gene calls are TRBV7-2 and TRBJ2-3, with D possibly TRBD1 on 5 matching bases. The V end was cut by 2 bases, the J end by 5 bases, with 14 bases between. Germline V gene data show CDR1 as SGHTA and CDR2 as FQGNSA. This CDR3 comprises 15 residues. The CDR3 coding sequence is TGTGCCAGCAGCTTATACACCCCAGGGATAGATACGCAGTATTTT. Encoded protein: CASSLYTPGIDTQYF.

This clonotype was observed many times. The chain employs TRBV7-2 and TRBJ2-7; D perhaps matches TRBD2 (5 bases). Trimming cost V 5 bases and J 2 bases, with 7 bases left between them. Germline CDR1 reads SGHTA; CDR2 reads FQGNSA. This CDR3 region has 12 residues. DNA for the CDR3: TGTGCCAGCAGCCCCGGGGCCTACGAGCAGTACTTC. It specifies CASSPGAYEQYF. The whole variable domain, remainder taken from reference TRBV7-2 and TRBJ2-7, is GAGVSQSPSNKVTEKGKDVELRCDPISGHTALYWYRQSLGQGLEFLIYFQGNSAPDKSGLPSDRFSAERTGGSVSTLTIQRTQQEDSAVYLCASSPGAYEQYFGPGTRLTVT.

There are many counts of this clonotype. The gene calls are TRBV20-1 and TRBJ1-2, with 9 bases identical to TRBD1. Germline assignment: CDR1 DFQATT and CDR2 SNEGSKA (reference sequence). J lost 8 bases, V lost 6 bases, and 4 bases had no gene match. This CDR3 is built from 11 residues. This CDR3 is CSATDRGGYTF. CDR3 in DNA: TGCAGTGCCACGGACAGGGGCGGCTACACCTTC.

This clonotype occurred many times. The chain carries TRBV12-3 or TRBV12-4 and TRBJ2-2, with TRBD1 as a possible D gene (6 bases). This CDR3 contains 16 residues. The ends were cut back, 2 bases at V and 5 bases at J, with 15 bases in the middle. CDR3 coding DNA: TGTGCCAGCAGTTTAATCCCAGGGGTGGCAACCGGGGAGCTGTTTTTT. This sequence encodes CASSLIPGVATGELFF.

At least ten counts were recorded for this clonotype. An end of the junction does not agree with germline; a read error may underlie this. The V gene is TRBV5-5, the J gene TRBJ2-4; maybe TRBD2 (6 bases). The CDR3 has 12 amino acids. The germline CDR1 and CDR2 sequences are SGHKS and YYEKEE (reference sequence). This chain's CDR3 is CASSLDSPRGNF. In DNA form, the CDR3 reads TGTGCCAGCAGCTTAGACAGTCCCCGCGGGAACTTC.

This clonotype was recorded at least ten times. The rearrangement links TRBV7-2 to TRBJ2-7, with 10 bases fitting TRBD1. Germline loops: CDR1 SGHTA, CDR2 FQGNSA. The ends lost 2 bases at V and 6 bases at J; junction bases unmatched: 4. This CDR3 contains 14 residues. The CDR3 spells CASSLRQGATEQYF. DNA of the CDR3: TGTGCCAGCAGCTTAAGACAGGGGGCGACCGAGCAGTACTTC.

The chain couples TRBV6-1 to TRBJ1-5; 8 bases are shared with TRBD1. Germline CDR1 and CDR2: MNHNS and SASEGT. Unmatched junction bases numbered 6, after V lost 5 bases and J lost 3 bases. The CDR3 runs 15 residues. The DNA for the CDR3 is TGTGCCAGCAGTACGGACAGGGCCCCCAATCAGCCCCAGCATTTT. As protein: CASSTDRAPNQPQHF.

This clonotype appeared many times. The chain links TRBV7-9 to TRBJ2-5, with D perhaps TRBD1 (6 bases). The CDR3 sequence is 13 residues long. Trimming stripped 5 bases from V and 6 bases from J, with 13 bases between. Germline V gene data show CDR1 as SEHNR and CDR2 as FQNEAQ (reference sequence). This chain's CDR3 is CASSPQGGQTQYF. The CDR3, as DNA: TGTGCCAGCAGCCCACAGGGCGGACAGACCCAGTACTTC.

This clonotype was counted many times. This chain joins TRBV20-1 and TRBJ2-7; D may be TRBD1 (6 bases). The CDR3 is 13 residues long. CDR1 is DFQATT and CDR2 is SNEGSKA in the germline V gene (reference sequence). Trimming left V 7 bases short and J 0 bases short, with 13 bases between. CDR3 bases: TGCAGTGGGGGACAACGTAGCTCCTACGAGCAGTACTTC. This codes for CSGGQRSSYEQYF.

This clonotype came up many times. The gene calls are TRBV3-1 and TRBJ2-7, with 8 bases matching TRBD1. The CDR3 is 14 residues long. J was trimmed by 4 bases and V by 6 bases; bases with no gene match: 8. Germline V lookup: CDR1 LGHDT, CDR2 YNNKEL (reference sequence). CDR3 sequence (DNA): TGTGCCAGCAGTCCCGGGACAGGAGGGTACGAGCAGTACTTC. Its protein product is CASSPGTGGYEQYF.